The 11 T cell receptor beta chains reported below all come from one sample, sequenced in a study of radiotherapy plus CTLA-4 blockade in lung cancer. Produced via immunoSEQ multiplex PCR; TCRdb's table is partial and in-frame only. The table lists approximately 77,000 clones, about four fifths of them singletons. This material consisted of peripheral blood, taken from a patient treated with radiotherapy plus ipilimumab. Source of these receptors: a human donor with non-small cell lung cancer who had stable disease on radiotherapy plus ipilimumab.

The V call is TRBV5-1, the J call TRBJ2-7; 8 bases are shared with TRBD2. The V gene end was trimmed by 7 bases and the J gene end by 3 bases; junction bases not matched to a gene: 12. The CDR3 extends over 15 amino acids. Per the germline V gene, CDR1 is SGHRS and CDR2 is YFSETQ. The CDR3: CASSPAPGGIYEQYF. The CDR3 DNA follows: TGCGCCAGCTCTCCAGCACCGGGAGGGATCTACGAGCAGTACTTC.

The rearrangement uses TRBV28 and TRBJ2-3; 11 bases match TRBD2. This CDR3 spans 15 amino acids. The trim removed 6 bases at V and 6 bases at J, leaving 8 bases unmatched. Germline V lookup: CDR1 MDHEN, CDR2 SYDVKM. CDR3 loop: CASRSTSGGRDTQYF. CDR3 DNA: TGTGCCAGCAGATCCACTAGCGGGGGTCGGGATACGCAGTATTTT.

This chain uses TRBV6-1 with TRBJ1-2; 8 positions agree with TRBD1. Germline V CDR1 and CDR2: MNHNS, SASEGT. Trimming cost V 8 bases and J 0 bases; bases outside gene matches: 2. The CDR3 contains 13 residues. The CDR3 DNA reads as TGTGCCAGCGGGGACAGGACTAACTATGGCTACACCTTC. Translating gives CASGDRTNYGYTF.

This chain uses TRBV5-1 with TRBJ2-1, with 8 bases identical to TRBD1. Germline trimming cut 2 bases from V and 9 bases from J; bases unmatched to any gene: 7. The CDR3 runs 14 residues. Looked up from germline, CDR1 is SGHRS and CDR2 is YFSETQ. The CDR3 nucleotides read TGCGCCAGCAGCTTAGCCAGGGGGCCGGGTGAGCAGTTCTTC. Its translation: CASSLARGPGEQFF.

A single count supports this clone. The rearrangement links TRBV2 to TRBJ2-1; 11 nucleotides align to TRBD2. CDR1 is SNHLY, CDR2 FYNNEI, per germline. The J segment lost 8 bases and the V segment lost 5 bases, leaving 11 bases of the junction unmatched. The CDR3 sequence is 16 residues long. The CDR3 region is CASSRETSGIPDEQFF. In DNA form, the CDR3 reads TGTGCCAGCAGTCGAGAGACTAGCGGGATTCCGGATGAGCAGTTCTTC.

About this clone: At one end, the junction sequence differs from germline, possibly due to a read error. The sample carries other DNA sequences with the same CDR3. The J gene is TRBJ2-7, the V gene TRBV7-3; 8 bases fit TRBD2. The germline gives CDR1 SGHTA, CDR2 FQGTGA. The CDR3 consists of 14 residues. CDR3 protein: CASSLHGGAYEQYF. The CDR3, as DNA: TGCGCCAGCAGCTTACACGGGGGGGCATACGAGCAGTACTTC.

The V gene is TRBV7-9, the J gene TRBJ2-2; TRBD2 aligns across 10 bases. Germline V gene sequence: CDR1 SEHNR, CDR2 FQNEAQ (reference sequence). V lost 4 bases, J lost 2 bases, and 4 bases stayed unmatched. CDR3 length equals 16 residues. This CDR3 reads CASSSSSGRNTGELFF. The DNA for the CDR3 is TGTGCCAGCAGCTCCTCTAGCGGGAGAAACACCGGGGAGCTGTTTTTT.

In DNA, the CDR3 is TGTGCCAGCAGCTCCCTAGCGGGGCCCCTTGGCGAGCAGTACTTC. Translated, it gives CASSSLAGPLGEQYF. This rearrangement joins TRBV11-2 to TRBJ2-7; 9 bases agree with TRBD2. V shed 4 bases and J 6 bases; nucleotides not matched to a gene: 10. The germline V gene encodes CDR1 SGHAT and CDR2 FQNNGV. This CDR3 region has 15 residues.

This chain uses TRBV7-6 with TRBJ2-5; D gene ambiguous. Germline CDR1 reads SGHVS; CDR2 reads FNYEAQ. Trimming removed 1 base at V and 4 bases at J, with 16 bases between. This CDR3 is 16 amino acids long. The CDR3, as DNA: TGTGCCAGCAGCTTAGATTCCGGCCAGGAAGGAGAGACCCAGTACTTC. Its translation is CASSLDSGQEGETQYF.

The CDR3 loop reads CASSEAGQRDTQYF. The CDR3 DNA is TGTGCCAGCAGTGAAGCGGGACAGCGAGATACGCAGTATTTT. V gene TRBV6-1 combines with J gene TRBJ2-3, with 7 bases identical to TRBD1. Per the germline V gene, CDR1 is MNHNS and CDR2 is SASEGT. This CDR3 has 14 amino acids. Germline trimming cut 0 bases from V and 5 bases from J; bases unmatched to any gene: 2.

The CDR3 spells CASSSGAGAYEQYF. CDR3 DNA: TGTGCCAGCAGCAGCGGGGCAGGTGCCTACGAGCAGTACTTC. This rearrangement joins TRBV6-1 to TRBJ2-7, with 7 bases identical to TRBD2. Germline V CDR1 and CDR2: MNHNS, SASEGT. CDR3 length: 14 residues. V trimming: 6 bases; J trimming: 2 bases; junction bases outside the gene matches: 7.